The table lists the clone carrying this T cell receptor beta chain with a count of one. The data were obtained in a study of blood T cell repertoires in COVID-19. Whole-study context: COVID-19 samples, acute and convalescent, were from the United States, Italy and Spain.

Germline V gene sequence: CDR1 MNHNY, CDR2 SVGAGI (reference sequence). V shed 4 bases, J shed 2 bases, and the junction held 4 bases outside the gene matches. The CDR3 loop spans 15 amino acids. TCRdb's table, derived via immunoSEQ multiplex PCR, lists solely in-frame clones and lacks some. Altogether hundreds of thousands of clones are present, more than 75% being singletons, with the ten largest covering 2%. The sequence came from a woman aged 55-70 years in a cohort exposed to, infected with or recovered from COVID-19 (not recorded which). The J gene is TRBJ2-1, the V gene TRBV6-6; 8 nucleotides align to TRBD2. The sequenced sample consisted of PBMCs or T cells enriched from blood (not recorded which). As DNA, the CDR3 is TGTGCCAGCAGTTCCGGCGGGAGGACCTACAATGAGCAGTTCTTC. Its protein product is CASSSGGRTYNEQFF.